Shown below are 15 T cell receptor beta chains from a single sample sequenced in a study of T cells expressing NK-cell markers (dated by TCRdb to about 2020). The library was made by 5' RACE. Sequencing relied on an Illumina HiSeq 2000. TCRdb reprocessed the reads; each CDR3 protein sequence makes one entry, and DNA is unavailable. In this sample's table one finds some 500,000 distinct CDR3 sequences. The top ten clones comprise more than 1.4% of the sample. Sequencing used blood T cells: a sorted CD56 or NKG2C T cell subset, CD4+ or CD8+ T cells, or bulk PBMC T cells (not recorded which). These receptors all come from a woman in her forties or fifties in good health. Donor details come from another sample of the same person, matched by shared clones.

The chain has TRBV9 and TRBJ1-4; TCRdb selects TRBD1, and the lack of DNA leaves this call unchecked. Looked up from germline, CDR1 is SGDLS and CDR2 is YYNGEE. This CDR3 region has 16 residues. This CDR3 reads CASSGGGTGRNEKLFF.

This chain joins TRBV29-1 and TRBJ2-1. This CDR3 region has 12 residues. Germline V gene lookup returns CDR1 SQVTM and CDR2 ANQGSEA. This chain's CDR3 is CSEIRHGDEQFF.

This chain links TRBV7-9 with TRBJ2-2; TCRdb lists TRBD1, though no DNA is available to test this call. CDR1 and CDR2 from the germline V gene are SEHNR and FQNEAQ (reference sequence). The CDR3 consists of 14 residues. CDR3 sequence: CASSQQGETGELFF. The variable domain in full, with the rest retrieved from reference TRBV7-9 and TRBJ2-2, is DTGVSQNPRHKITKRGQNVTFRCDPISEHNRLYWYRQTLGQGPEFLTYFQNEAQLEKSRLLSDRFSAERPKGSFSTLEIQRTEQGDSAMYLCASSQQGETGELFFGEGSRLTVL.

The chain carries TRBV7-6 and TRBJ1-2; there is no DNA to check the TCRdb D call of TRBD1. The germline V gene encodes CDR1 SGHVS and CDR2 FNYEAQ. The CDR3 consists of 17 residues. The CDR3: CASSLAGTGAANYGYTF.

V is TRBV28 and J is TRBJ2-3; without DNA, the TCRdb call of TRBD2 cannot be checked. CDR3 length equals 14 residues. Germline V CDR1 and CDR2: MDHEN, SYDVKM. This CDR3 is CASSPGGGPDTQYF. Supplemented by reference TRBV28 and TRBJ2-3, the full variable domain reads DVKVTQSSRYLVKRTGEKVFLECVQDMDHENMFWYRQDPGLGLRLIYFSYDVKMKEKGDIPEGYSVSREKKERFSLILESASTNQTSMYLCASSPGGGPDTQYFGPGTRLTVL.

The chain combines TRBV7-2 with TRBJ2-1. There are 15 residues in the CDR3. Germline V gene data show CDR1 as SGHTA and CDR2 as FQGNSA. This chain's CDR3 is CASSPIHLGANEQFF.

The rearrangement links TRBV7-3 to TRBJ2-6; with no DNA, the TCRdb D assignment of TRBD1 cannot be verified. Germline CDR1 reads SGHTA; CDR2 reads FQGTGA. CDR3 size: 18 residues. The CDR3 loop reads CASSSKRQGRAGANVLTF.

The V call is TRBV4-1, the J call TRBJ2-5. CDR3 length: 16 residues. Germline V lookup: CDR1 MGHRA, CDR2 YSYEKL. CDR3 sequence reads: CASRSSASNIGETQYF.

CDR3 residues: CASSQGRAIQYF. The rearrangement joins TRBV14 to TRBJ2-4. CDR1 and CDR2 from the germline V gene are SGHDN and FVKESK. This CDR3 contains 12 residues.

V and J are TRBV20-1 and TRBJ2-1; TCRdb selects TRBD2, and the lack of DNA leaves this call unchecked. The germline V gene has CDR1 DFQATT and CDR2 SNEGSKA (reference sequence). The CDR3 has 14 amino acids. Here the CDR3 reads CSAPTSGKAHEQFF.

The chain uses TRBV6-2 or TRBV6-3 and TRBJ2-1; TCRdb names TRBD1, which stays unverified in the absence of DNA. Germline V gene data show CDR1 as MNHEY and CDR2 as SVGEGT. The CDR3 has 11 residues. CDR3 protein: CAIRRGNEQFF.

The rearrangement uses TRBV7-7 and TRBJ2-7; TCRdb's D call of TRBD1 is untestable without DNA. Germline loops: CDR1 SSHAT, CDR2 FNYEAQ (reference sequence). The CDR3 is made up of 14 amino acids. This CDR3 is CASSPSGGSYEQYF.

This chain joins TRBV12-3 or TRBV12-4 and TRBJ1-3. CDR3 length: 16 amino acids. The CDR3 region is CASSLDASNSGNTIYF.

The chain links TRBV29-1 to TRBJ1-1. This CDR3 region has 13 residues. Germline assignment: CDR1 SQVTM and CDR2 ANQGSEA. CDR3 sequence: CSVEESPNTEAFF.

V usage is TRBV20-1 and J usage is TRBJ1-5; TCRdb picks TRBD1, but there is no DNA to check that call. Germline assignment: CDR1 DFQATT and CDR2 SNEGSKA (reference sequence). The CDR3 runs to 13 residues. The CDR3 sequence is CSAIRQVNQPQHF.